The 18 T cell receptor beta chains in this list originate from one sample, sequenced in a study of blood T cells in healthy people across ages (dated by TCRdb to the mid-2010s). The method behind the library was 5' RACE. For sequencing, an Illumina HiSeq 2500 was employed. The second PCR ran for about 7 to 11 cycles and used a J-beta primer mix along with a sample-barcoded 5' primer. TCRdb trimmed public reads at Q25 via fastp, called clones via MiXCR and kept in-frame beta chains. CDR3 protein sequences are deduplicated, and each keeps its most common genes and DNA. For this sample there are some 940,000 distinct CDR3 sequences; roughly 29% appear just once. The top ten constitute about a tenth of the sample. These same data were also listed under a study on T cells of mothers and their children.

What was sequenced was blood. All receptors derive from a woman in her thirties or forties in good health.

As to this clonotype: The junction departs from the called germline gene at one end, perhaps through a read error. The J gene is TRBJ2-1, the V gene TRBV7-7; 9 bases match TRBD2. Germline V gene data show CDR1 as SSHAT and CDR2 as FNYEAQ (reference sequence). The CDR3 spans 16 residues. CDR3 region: CASSPDSGGQGNEQFF. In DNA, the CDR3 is TGTGCTAGCAGCCCCGATAGCGGGGGCCAGGGCAATGAGCAGTTCTTC.

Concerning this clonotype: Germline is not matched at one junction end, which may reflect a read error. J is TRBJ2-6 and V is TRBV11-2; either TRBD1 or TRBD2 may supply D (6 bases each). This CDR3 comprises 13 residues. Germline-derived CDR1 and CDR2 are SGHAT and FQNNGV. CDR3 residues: CASSIRGANVRTF. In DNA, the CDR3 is TGTGCCAGCAGCATTAGGGGGGCCAACGTCCGGACTTTC.

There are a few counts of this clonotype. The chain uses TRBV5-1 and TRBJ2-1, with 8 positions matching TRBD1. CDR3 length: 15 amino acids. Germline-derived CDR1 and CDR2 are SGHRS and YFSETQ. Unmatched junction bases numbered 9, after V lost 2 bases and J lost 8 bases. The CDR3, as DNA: TGCGCCAGCAGCTTACCCCGGGACAGGATGGATGAGCAGTTCTTC. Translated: CASSLPRDRMDEQFF.

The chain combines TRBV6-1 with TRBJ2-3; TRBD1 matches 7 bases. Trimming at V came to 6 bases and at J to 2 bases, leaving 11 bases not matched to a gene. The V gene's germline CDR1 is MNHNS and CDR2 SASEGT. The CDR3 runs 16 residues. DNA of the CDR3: TGTGCCAGCAGAGACCATCGACAGGGATACACAGATACGCAGTATTTT. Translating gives CASRDHRQGYTDTQYF.

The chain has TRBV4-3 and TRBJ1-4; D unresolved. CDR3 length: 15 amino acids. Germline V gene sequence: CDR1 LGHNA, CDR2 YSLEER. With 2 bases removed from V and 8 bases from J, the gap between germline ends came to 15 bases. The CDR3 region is CASSQPARDNEKLFF. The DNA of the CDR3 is TGCGCCAGCAGCCAACCGGCCAGAGATAACGAAAAACTGTTTTTT.

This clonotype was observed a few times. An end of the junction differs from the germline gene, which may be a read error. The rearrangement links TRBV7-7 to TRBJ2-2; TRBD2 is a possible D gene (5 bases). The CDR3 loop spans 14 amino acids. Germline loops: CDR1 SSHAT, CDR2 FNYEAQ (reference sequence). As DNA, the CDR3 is TGTGCTAGCAGCTTAGGACGGGGCACCGGGGAGCTGTTTTTT. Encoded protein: CASSLGRGTGELFF. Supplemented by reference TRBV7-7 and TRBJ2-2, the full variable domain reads GAGVSQSPRYKVTKRGQDVTLRCDPISSHATLYWYQQALGQGPEFLTYFNYEAQPDKSGLPSDRFSAERPEGSISTLTIQRTEQRDSAMYRCASSLGRGTGELFFGEGSRLTVL.

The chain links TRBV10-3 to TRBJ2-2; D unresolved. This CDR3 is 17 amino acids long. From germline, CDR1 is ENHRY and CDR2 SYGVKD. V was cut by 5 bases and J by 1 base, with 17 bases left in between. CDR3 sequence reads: CAISSNLGLLNTGELFF. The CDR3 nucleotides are TGTGCCATCAGTTCCAACCTCGGGCTATTGAACACCGGGGAGCTGTTTTTT.

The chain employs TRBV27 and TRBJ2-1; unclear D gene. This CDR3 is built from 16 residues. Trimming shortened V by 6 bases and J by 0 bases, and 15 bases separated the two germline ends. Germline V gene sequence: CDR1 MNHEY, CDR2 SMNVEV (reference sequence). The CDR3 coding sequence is TGTGCCAGCAGCCTCGACCCAATCTCCTCCTACAATGAGCAGTTCTTC. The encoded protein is CASSLDPISSYNEQFF.

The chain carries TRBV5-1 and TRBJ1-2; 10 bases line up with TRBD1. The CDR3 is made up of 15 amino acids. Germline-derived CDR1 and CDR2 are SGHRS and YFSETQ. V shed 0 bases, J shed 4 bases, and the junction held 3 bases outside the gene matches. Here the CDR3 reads CASSLGDRGRYGYTF. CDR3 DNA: TGCGCCAGCAGCTTGGGGGACAGGGGCCGCTATGGCTACACCTTC.

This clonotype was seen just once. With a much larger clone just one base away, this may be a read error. The CDR3 here is CSGEDGLTGAFYGYTF. The CDR3 bases are TGCAGCGGTGAAGATGGTTTGACAGGGGCATTCTATGGCTACACCTTC. V gene TRBV29-1 combines with J gene TRBJ1-2, with 8 bases matching TRBD1. Germline CDR1 is SQVTM and CDR2 is ANQGSEA. This CDR3 has 16 amino acids.

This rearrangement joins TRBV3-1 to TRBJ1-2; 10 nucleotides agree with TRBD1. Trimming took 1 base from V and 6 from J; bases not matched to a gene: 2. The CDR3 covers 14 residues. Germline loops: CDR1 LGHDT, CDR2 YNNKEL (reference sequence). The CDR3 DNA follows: TGTGCCAGCAGCCAAGGACAGGGGGCCAATGGCTACACCTTC. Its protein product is CASSQGQGANGYTF.

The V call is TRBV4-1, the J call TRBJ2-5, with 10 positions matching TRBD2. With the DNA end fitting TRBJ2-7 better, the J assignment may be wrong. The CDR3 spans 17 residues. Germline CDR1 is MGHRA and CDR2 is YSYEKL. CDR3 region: CASSQEGLAGVNYEQYF. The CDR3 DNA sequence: TGCGCCAGCAGCCAAGAGGGTCTAGCGGGGGTGAATTACGAGCAGTACTTC.

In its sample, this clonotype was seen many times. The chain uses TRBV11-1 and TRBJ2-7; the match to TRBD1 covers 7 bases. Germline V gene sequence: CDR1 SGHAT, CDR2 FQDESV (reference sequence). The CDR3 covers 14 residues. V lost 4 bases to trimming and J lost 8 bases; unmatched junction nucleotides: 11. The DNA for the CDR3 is TGTGCCAGCAGCTCTACGCAAGGGGGCGTTCAGCAGTACTTC. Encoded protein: CASSSTQGGVQQYF.

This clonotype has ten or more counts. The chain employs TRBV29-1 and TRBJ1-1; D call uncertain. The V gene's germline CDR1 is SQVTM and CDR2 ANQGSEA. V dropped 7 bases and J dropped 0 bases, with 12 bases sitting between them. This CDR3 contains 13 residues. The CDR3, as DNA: TGCAGCGCTGCGGTGCTCATGAACACTGAAGCTTTCTTT. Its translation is CSAAVLMNTEAFF. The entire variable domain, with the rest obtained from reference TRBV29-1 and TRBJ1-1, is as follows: SAVISQKPSRDICQRGTSLTIQCQVDSQVTMMFWYRQQPGQSLTLIATANQGSEATYESGFVIDKFPISRPNLTFSTLTVSNMSPEDSSIYLCSAAVLMNTEAFFGQGTRLTVV.

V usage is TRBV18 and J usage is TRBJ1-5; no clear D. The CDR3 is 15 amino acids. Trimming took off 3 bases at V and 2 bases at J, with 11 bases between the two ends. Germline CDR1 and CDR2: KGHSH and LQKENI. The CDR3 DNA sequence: TGTGCCAGCTCACCCGCAGGCCCGGGCAATCAGCCCCAGCATTTT. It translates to CASSPAGPGNQPQHF. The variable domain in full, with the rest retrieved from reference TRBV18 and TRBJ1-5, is NAGVMQNPRHLVRRRGQEARLRCSPMKGHSHVYWYRQLPEEGLKFMVYLQKENIIDESGMPKERFSAEFPKEGPSILRIQQVVRGDSAAYFCASSPAGPGNQPQHFGDGTRLSIL.

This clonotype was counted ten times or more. CDR3 coding DNA: TGTGCCAGCAGTCGAGTGGGCGAGCAGTACTTC. This codes for CASSRVGEQYF. The chain carries TRBV11-2 and TRBJ2-7, with D hard to call. Trimming removed 6 bases at V and 6 bases at J, with 9 bases between. This CDR3 region has 11 residues. Germline CDR1 is SGHAT and CDR2 is FQNNGV.

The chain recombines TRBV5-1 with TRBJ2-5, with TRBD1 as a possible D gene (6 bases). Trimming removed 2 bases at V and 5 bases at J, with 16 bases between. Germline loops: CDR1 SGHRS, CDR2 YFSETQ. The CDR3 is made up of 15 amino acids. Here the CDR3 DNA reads TGCGCCAGCAGCTTCAGCAGGGGCATTAGTGAGACCCAGTACTTC. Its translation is CASSFSRGISETQYF.

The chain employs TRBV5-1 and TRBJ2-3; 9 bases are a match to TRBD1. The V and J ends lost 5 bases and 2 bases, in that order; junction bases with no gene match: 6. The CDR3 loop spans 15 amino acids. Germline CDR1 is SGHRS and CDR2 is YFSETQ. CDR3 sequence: CASRPGQGATDTQYF. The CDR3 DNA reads TGCGCCAGCAGGCCGGGACAGGGTGCCACAGATACGCAGTATTTT.